The following is a T cell receptor (beta chain) sequence with its context. The read stops 3 residues short of the end of the CDR3; the missing end is completed from the germline J gene. The data stem from a study of T cells in women clearing cervical HPV infection. This CDR3 has 17 amino acids. From germline, CDR1 is ENHRY and CDR2 SYGVKD. Trimming removed 3 bases at V and 2 bases at J, with 14 bases between. Some clones are missing from TCRdb's copy, which holds only in-frame ones; the method was immunoSEQ multiplex PCR. Its listing shows 46,000 or so clones. MY09/MY11 PCR detected cervical HPV DNA; dot-blot assigned genotypes.

The chain uses TRBV10-3 and TRBJ2-6; D ambiguous. Sequenced material: blood buffy coat. This sequence originates from a woman aged 18-69 years with a cervical HPV16 infection that either progressed to CIN3+ or cleared (not recorded which). The sequenced CDR3 bases are TGTGCCATCAGTGAAAGAGACACTTCCCCTGGGGCCAACGTC. Translation gives CAISERDTSPGANV. From start to end, the CDR3 is CAISERDTSPGANVLTF.